These 7 T cell receptor beta chains were all obtained from the same sample, sequenced in a study of cytotoxic CD8 clonotypes in ibrutinib-treated CLL (dated by TCRdb to the early 2020s). The sample's time point label is to be understood as: approximately eleven months on ibrutinib. Libraries came from the immunoSEQ multiplex PCR assay. TCRdb limited this immuneACCESS table to in-frame rearrangements with V and J called. A share of clones is missing; checked studies link under half to unresolved V genes, and the rest is unexplained. The sample contains hundreds of thousands of clones, 70% of them found a single time. The leading ten clones occupy roughly 6.4% of the sample. The material was PBMCs, obtained after 12 months of ibrutinib treatment. The receptors come from a human donor with chronic lymphocytic leukemia.

The J gene is TRBJ1-2, the V gene TRBV19; D not resolved. CDR3 size: 14 residues. The germline V gene encodes CDR1 LNHDA and CDR2 SQIVND (reference sequence). Trimming pared 3 bases from V and 0 bases from J, leaving 8 bases between. CDR3 in DNA: TGTGCCAGTAGTATCCCTCCGGCTAACTATGGCTACACCTTC. It is translated as CASSIPPANYGYTF.

V and J are TRBV7-3 and TRBJ2-4; tentatively, D is TRBD1 (6 bases). Trimming cost V 2 bases and J 3 bases, with 11 bases left between them. The CDR3 has 15 amino acids. Germline V gene lookup returns CDR1 SGHTA and CDR2 FQGTGA. Here the CDR3 reads CASSLGGYGKNIQYF. The CDR3 DNA reads as TGTGCCAGCAGCTTAGGGGGCTACGGCAAAAACATTCAGTACTTC.

V and J are TRBV30 and TRBJ1-4; D is unclear. The V end was cut by 0 bases, the J end by 7 bases, with 18 bases between. This CDR3 comprises 16 residues. Germline CDR1 GTSNPN, CDR2 SVGIG (reference sequence). The CDR3 loop is CAWSVGHRSGGEKLFF. The DNA of the CDR3 is TGTGCCTGGAGTGTGGGCCACCGCAGTGGCGGTGAAAAACTGTTTTTT.

The V call is TRBV11-2, the J call TRBJ1-2; perhaps TRBD1 as D (5 bases). Germline V gives CDR1 SGHAT, CDR2 FQNNGV. V was trimmed by 4 bases and J by 1 base, leaving 13 bases between them. The CDR3 is 15 residues long. In DNA, the CDR3 is TGTGCCAGCAGCTCCCCAAGACAGCTTAACTATGGCTACACCTTC. Translated, it gives CASSSPRQLNYGYTF.

V gene TRBV7-9 combines with J gene TRBJ2-2; tentative D call: TRBD1 (5 bases). The CDR3 is made up of 15 amino acids. Germline V gene data show CDR1 as SEHNR and CDR2 as FQNEAQ (reference sequence). Trimming removed 4 bases at V and 2 bases at J, with 11 bases between. CDR3: CASSYTGVNTGELFF. CDR3 DNA sequence: TGTGCCAGCAGCTATACAGGAGTCAACACCGGGGAGCTGTTTTTT.

The J gene is TRBJ2-7, the V gene TRBV29-1; D gene uncertain. Deletions cut 0 bases from V and 0 bases from J, with 9 bases between. In germline, CDR1 is SQVTM, CDR2 ANQGSEA. The CDR3 is 14 residues long. The CDR3 reads CSVEEGPGSYEQYF. DNA of the CDR3: TGCAGCGTTGAAGAGGGCCCGGGCTCCTACGAGCAGTACTTC.

This clone appeared a few times. The V call is TRBV7-2, the J call TRBJ2-7; 7 nucleotides line up with TRBD1. The V segment lost 5 bases and the J segment 1 base; nucleotides outside the gene matches: 8. The CDR3 spans 15 residues. Per germline, CDR1 SGHTA and CDR2 FQGNSA. The CDR3: CASSPTGTASYEQYF. CDR3 bases: TGTGCCAGCAGCCCAACCGGGACAGCGTCCTACGAGCAGTACTTC.